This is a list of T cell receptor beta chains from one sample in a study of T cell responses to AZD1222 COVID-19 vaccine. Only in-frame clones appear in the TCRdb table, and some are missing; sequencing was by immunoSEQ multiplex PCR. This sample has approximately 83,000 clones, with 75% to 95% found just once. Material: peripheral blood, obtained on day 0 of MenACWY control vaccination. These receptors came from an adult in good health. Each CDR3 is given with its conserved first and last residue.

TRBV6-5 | CASSPGFSGYEQYF
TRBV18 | CASSPKIGTGNNEQFF
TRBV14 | CASSQEPGANTEAFF
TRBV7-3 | CASSASTSGGQETQYF
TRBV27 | CASSLNTYQPQHF
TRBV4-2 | CASSQDSQPQHF
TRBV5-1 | CASSLSLAGGNEQFF
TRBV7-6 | CASSLAAGPYTEAFF
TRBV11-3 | CASSLTGNNEQFF
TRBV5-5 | CASSLEIAEQFF
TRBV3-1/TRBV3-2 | CASSPGQGRSYEQYF
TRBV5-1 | CASAREGDEQFF
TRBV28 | CASSPDSADNSPLHF
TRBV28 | CASSSTSAGGETQYF
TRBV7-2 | CASSLDGSGRPTYEQYF
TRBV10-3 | CAISDNGDRVGFTF
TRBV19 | CASSFQGNYGYTF
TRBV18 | CASSPRGAESDTQYF
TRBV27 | CASREQGGSYEQYF
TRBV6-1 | CASSANRLAGPSYEQYF
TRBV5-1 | CASSPGQGNSPLHF
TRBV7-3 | CASSIDRGGTYTF
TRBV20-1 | CSASGLAGGHEQFF
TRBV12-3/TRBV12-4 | CASRTSGRGEQFF
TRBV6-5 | CASSSGQGQISGYTF
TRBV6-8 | CASRDPKMLDEQFF
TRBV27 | CAIGREPAGELFF
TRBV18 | CASSPGAADTQYF
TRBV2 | CASSGGSSAWDEQFF
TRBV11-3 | CASSLSPAGYEQYF
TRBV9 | CASSPGDRVGEKLFF
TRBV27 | CASSPGRAASEQYF
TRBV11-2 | CASSLEAGTEQYF
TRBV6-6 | CASSQTGAYSNQPQHF
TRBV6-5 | CASSTQQGGYEKLFF
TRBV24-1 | CATSDGSSYNSPLHF
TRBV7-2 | CASSLTVGVSYNEQFF
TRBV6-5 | CASRETGGADQPQHF
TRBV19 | CASSISVNTEAFF
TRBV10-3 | CAISPASSTGELFF
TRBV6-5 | CASLGARSYEQYF
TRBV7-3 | CASSRGLATDTQYF
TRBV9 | CASSRGSNTEAFF
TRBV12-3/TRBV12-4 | CASRHANYGYTF
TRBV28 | CASSALREAFF
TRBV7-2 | CASSTSRGTQYF
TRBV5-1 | CASSFTSGSSYNEQFF
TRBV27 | CASSLTPSGAGELFF
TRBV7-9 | CASKGLAGVWETQYF